The present entry profiles one TCR beta chain with its context. Its target is unknown. This entry is derived from a study of T cell repertoires in cytomegalovirus infection. Looking at the study overall: The authors used CMV epitopes that were HLA-C-restricted (recently identified) and HLA-B-restricted (well studied).

TCRdb re-derived calls from the reads in MiXCR, one entry per CDR3 protein. Seen here are a few hundred thousand distinct CDR3 sequences, just under 35% observed once, and the top ten hold roughly 13%. Study results and limitations: Carriage of CMV together with the relevant HLA was identifiable through cumulative public TCR beta family frequency. HLA-C-restricted CMV clonotypes gave the most frequent clonotype in two of eight donors.

Germline CDR1 and CDR2: SEHNR and FQNEAQ (reference sequence). This CDR3 is built from 16 residues. Trimming stripped 5 bases from V and 0 bases from J, with 13 bases between. The chain is built from TRBV7-9 and TRBJ1-4, with D tentatively TRBD1 (5 bases). The input for sequencing was cultured PBMCs, taken from culture after CMV antigen stimulation. The sequence was obtained from a human donor in good health (CMV status not recorded). Some clones in this sample may be carry-over from other donors' samples. CDR3 DNA sequence: TGTGCCAGCAGCCCGAGGGGCCCAACAACTAATGAAAAACTGTTTTTT. It yields the protein CASSPRGPTTNEKLFF.